The T cell receptor beta chain under discussion was sequenced for a study of blood T cell repertoires in COVID-19. Study-level background: Sites in the United States, Italy and Spain provided acute and convalescent COVID-19 samples. Sample material is recorded as cDNA or gDNA derived from T cells, B-cell-depleted T cells, or PBMCs.

Per the germline V gene, CDR1 is MNHEY and CDR2 is SVGEGT. With 2 bases removed from V and 7 bases from J, the gap between germline ends came to 14 bases. There are 14 residues in the CDR3. In the original workflow: Scientists estimated how many nucleated cells there were by amplifying reference gene primers. The protocol was immunoSEQ multiplex PCR, while the TCRdb copy is restricted to in-frame clones and leaves out a portion. The D gene and trimming were derived from the DNA, and the V and J assignments and clone size from that table. The sample records roughly 260,000 clones, 80% to 90% being singletons.

The receptor was derived from a woman aged 70 to 79 with acute or convalescent COVID-19. Sequenced: peripheral blood. The V call is TRBV6-2 or TRBV6-3, the J call TRBJ1-1; maybe TRBD1 (5 bases). This chain's CDR3 is CASSYRQGRGEAFF. CDR3 DNA sequence: TGTGCCAGCAGTTACCGGCAGGGAAGAGGTGAAGCTTTCTTT.